The clone carrying this TCR beta chain has a count of ten or more. The sample belongs to a study of Graves' ophthalmopathy and Graves' hyperthyroidism. Trimming removed 3 bases from V and 6 bases from J, with 17 bases in between. Germline V gives CDR1 LNHDA, CDR2 SQIVND (reference sequence). CDR3 size: 15 residues. Enrollment excluded any patients with other autoimmune diseases, uncontrolled infections, pregnancy or lactation. The authors diagnosed from clinical symptoms, serum thyroxine, TRAb, thyroid ultrasound and orbital computed tomography. CDR3 regions of TCR beta were amplified from RNA transcripts. Second-round multiplex PCR came after a first-round RT-PCR that employed HTBI primers. One entry per CDR3 protein, called by TCRdb with MiXCR from the multiplex PCR reads. The sample consists of 740,000 or so distinct CDR3 sequences, approximately 40% of them appearing once.

The sequence derives from an adult man with Graves' ophthalmopathy. The specimen was peripheral blood. The chain couples TRBV19 to TRBJ1-2, with no clear D. CDR3 loop: CASSIAEQRWHGYTF. CDR3 coding DNA: TGTGCCAGTAGTATTGCCGAACAGCGTTGGCATGGCTACACCTTC. The whole variable domain, filled in from reference TRBV19 and TRBJ1-2, reads DGGITQSPKYLFRKEGQNVTLSCEQNLNHDAMYWYRQDPGQGLRLIYYSQIVNDFQKGDIAEGYSVSREKKESFPLTVTSAQKNPTAFYLCASSIAEQRWHGYTFGSGTRLTVV.